Included here is one TCR beta chain sequence, with context. Assay: immunoSEQ multiplex PCR; the TCRdb copy retains only in-frame clones and omits some. The table shows about 370,000 clones, with around 87% occurring only once. Seattle cases were enrolled at active infection and followed longitudinally. These data belong to a study of blood T cell repertoires in COVID-19. Study at large: T cells, B-cell-depleted T cells, or PBMCs provided the cDNA or gDNA that served as material.

The ends were cut back, 6 bases at V and 5 bases at J, with 15 bases in the middle. This CDR3 spans 14 amino acids. Germline values: CDR1 MNHEY, CDR2 SVGAGI. The chain joins TRBV6-5 to TRBJ2-3; the D gene is possibly TRBD1 (6 bases). The receptor was isolated from a woman aged 30 to 39 with COVID-19, enrolled during active disease. The sequenced material came from peripheral blood. Written as DNA, the CDR3 is TGTGCCAGCAGAGCCGACAGGAGGAGAGATACGCAGTATTTT. Amino acid sequence: CASRADRRRDTQYF.